This T cell receptor (beta chain) is from a study of OX40 agonist ivuxolimab in advanced cancers. Germline V CDR1 and CDR2: LGHNA, YSLEER. The CDR3 totals 16 residues. V trimming: 0 bases; J trimming: 1 base; junction bases outside the gene matches: 5. Assay used: immunoSEQ multiplex PCR; TCRdb lists only in-frame clones, some missing. This sample has 40,000 to 50,000 clones, with around 90% found just once. The gene calls are TRBV4-3 and TRBJ1-2; 7 bases are shared with TRBD1. The sequence came from an adult with an advanced solid tumor such as melanoma, head and neck, liver or kidney cancer. Here the sequenced sample was CD4+ or CD8+ T cells sorted from blood, taken in a trial of the OX40 agonist ivuxolimab. CDR3 DNA sequence: TGCGCCAGCAGCCAAGAGAGGGACAGACTTAACTATGGCTACACCTTC. The encoded protein is CASSQERDRLNYGYTF.